Each of the 27 T cell receptor beta chains below was sequenced from the same sample in a study of blood T cells in healthy people across ages. Primed by a sample-barcoded 5' primer and a J-beta primer mix, a second PCR proceeded for about 7 to 12 cycles. One entry per CDR3 protein results from TCRdb running MiXCR on the 5' RACE reads. The data hold some 1.5 million distinct CDR3 sequences, with about 28% observed a single time. The specimen was blood. The receptors derive from a woman in her twenties or thirties in good health.

This clonotype was picked up a small number of times. The chain links TRBV15 to TRBJ1-5; D is uncertain. V was cut by 0 bases and J by 6 bases, with 12 bases left in between. Germline V gene sequence: CDR1 LNHNV, CDR2 YYDKDF (reference sequence). The CDR3 covers 15 residues. The CDR3 loop is CATSRDQRVRQPQHF. The DNA for the CDR3 is TGTGCCACCAGCAGAGATCAAAGGGTACGTCAGCCCCAGCATTTT.

V and J are TRBV12-3 or TRBV12-4 and TRBJ2-1; a weak D match, TRBD2 (5 bases). The V end was cut by 5 bases, the J end by 12 bases, with 14 bases between. CDR3 length: 12 residues. CDR3 in amino acids: CASSTFGIGQFF. The CDR3 nucleotides are TGTGCCAGCAGTACCTTCGGGATTGGGCAGTTCTTC.

J is TRBJ1-1 and V is TRBV4-2; weak D call: TRBD1 (6 bases). Germline loops: CDR1 LGHNA, CDR2 YNFKEQ. Trimming stripped 1 base from V and 1 base from J, with 19 bases between. The length of the CDR3 is 18 residues. The CDR3 spells CASSQAAQGLSANTEAFF. In nucleotides, the CDR3 is TGTGCCAGCAGCCAAGCGGCACAGGGTTTATCGGCGAACACTGAAGCTTTCTTT.

Comment on this clonotype: A much larger clone sits a single nucleotide away, making a read error possible. The rearrangement links TRBV7-9 to TRBJ2-7; D is unresolved. The J call is uncertain, as TRBJ2-5 better fits the DNA end. The CDR3 runs to 13 residues. The germline V gene encodes CDR1 SEHNR and CDR2 FQNEAQ (reference sequence). CDR3 coding DNA: TGTGTCAGCAGCTTGACTCATGGGGAGACCCAGTACTTC. This codes for CVSSLTHGETQYF.

The rearrangement uses TRBV7-6 and TRBJ1-6, with 12 nucleotides matching TRBD1. Trimming cost V 5 bases and J 4 bases; bases outside gene matches: 6. CDR1 and CDR2 from the germline V gene are SGHVS and FNYEAQ. The CDR3 runs 17 residues. The CDR3 is CASSPWGQGAYNSPLHF. CDR3 DNA sequence: TGTGCCAGCAGCCCCTGGGGACAGGGGGCTTATAATTCACCCCTCCACTTT.

This clonotype was recorded at least ten times. The V call is TRBV12-3 or TRBV12-4, the J call TRBJ2-1, with 8 bases fitting TRBD2. The CDR3 covers 15 residues. V trimming: 8 bases; J trimming: 5 bases; junction bases outside the gene matches: 11. The CDR3 sequence: CASVPARGGHNEQFF. The CDR3 DNA sequence: TGTGCCAGCGTCCCGGCACGGGGGGGCCACAATGAGCAGTTCTTC.

The table lists this clonotype with a count of one. The CDR3 DNA reads TGTGCCAGCAGCATCCCAGGTGACGCGGACAACACCTTC. Its protein product is CASSIPGDADNTF. This sequence joins TRBV11-2 and TRBJ1-2; a possible D gene is TRBD1 (5 bases). Germline assignment: CDR1 SGHAT and CDR2 FQNNGV. The V end was cut by 5 bases, the J end by 12 bases, with 19 bases between. The CDR3 loop spans 13 amino acids.

Regarding this clonotype: Its ends do not fully match the called genes, so a read error is possible. The chain is built from TRBV14 and TRBJ1-6; possible D gene TRBD1, 6 bases. In germline, CDR1 is SGHDN, CDR2 FVKESK. There are 13 residues in the CDR3. CDR3 region: CASSRQENSSLHF. The DNA of the CDR3 is TGTGCCAGCAGCCGACAGGAAAATTCATCCCTCCACTTT.

Only a few counts were recorded for this clonotype. The rearrangement uses TRBV4-3 and TRBJ1-2; D not resolved. V was trimmed by 0 bases and J by 3 bases, leaving 5 bases between them. CDR1 LGHNA and CDR2 YSLEER come from the germline V gene. The CDR3 has 13 residues. CDR3 region: CASSQEGYYGYTF. The CDR3, as DNA: TGCGCCAGCAGCCAAGAGGGTTACTATGGCTACACCTTC.

The CDR3 DNA reads TGTGCCAGCAGGGAAGGTTCGACCCAGCCCCAGCATTTT. This translates into CASREGSTQPQHF. This sequence joins TRBV28 and TRBJ1-5; D is undetermined. Trimming took 6 bases from V and 7 from J, leaving 13 bases between them. The CDR3 is 13 amino acids. CDR1 MDHEN and CDR2 SYDVKM come from the germline V gene.

This rearrangement joins TRBV5-5 to TRBJ2-7; the D is unclear. The V and J ends lost 3 bases and 2 bases respectively, with 15 bases between them. This CDR3 region has 15 residues. From germline, CDR1 is SGHKS and CDR2 YYEKEE (reference sequence). The CDR3 sequence: CASSSSGAAPYEQYF. The CDR3 nucleotides are TGTGCCAGCAGCTCCTCAGGAGCCGCGCCCTACGAGCAGTACTTC.

This clonotype was counted between two and nine times. The chain combines TRBV20-1 with TRBJ2-3; a possible D gene is TRBD2 (7 bases). V was pared by 6 bases and J by 2 bases, with 18 bases between. CDR3 length: 15 residues. Germline lookup yields CDR1 DFQATT and CDR2 SNEGSKA (reference sequence). CDR3 sequence (DNA): TGCAGTGCCCAGGGGAGGGGGGGCCCCACAGATACGCAGTATTTT. Its translation: CSAQGRGGPTDTQYF.

The CDR3: CASGPGYRWETQYF. Written as DNA, the CDR3 is TGTGCCAGCGGACCAGGGTATCGTTGGGAGACCCAGTACTTC. The J gene is TRBJ2-7, the V gene TRBV3-1; weak D call: TRBD1 (5 bases). TRBJ2-5 matches the DNA end more closely, so the J call is doubtful. The CDR3 runs 14 residues. Germline loops: CDR1 LGHDT, CDR2 YNNKEL (reference sequence).

The V gene is TRBV12-3 or TRBV12-4, the J gene TRBJ2-1; the D gene is possibly TRBD2 (5 bases). Trimming cost V 1 base and J 8 bases, with 12 bases left between them. This CDR3 contains 14 residues. The CDR3 DNA is TGTGCCAGCAGTTTAGGGGGAGCGCCAGATGAGCAGTTCTTC. It translates to CASSLGGAPDEQFF.

The V gene is TRBV15, the J gene TRBJ2-3, with 10 positions matching TRBD1. CDR1 and CDR2 from the germline V gene are LNHNV and YYDKDF (reference sequence). J lost 14 bases, V lost 2 bases, and 4 bases had no gene match. CDR3 size: 12 residues. CDR3 sequence: CATSRLRDRGYF. As DNA, the CDR3 is TGTGCCACCAGCAGACTCCGGGACAGGGGGTATTTT.

The rearrangement uses TRBV20-1 and TRBJ2-7; tentative D call: TRBD1 (6 bases). The germline CDR1 and CDR2 sequences are DFQATT and SNEGSKA (reference sequence). Between the trimmed V and J ends, which lost 4 bases and 0 bases, there was a span of 13 bases. The CDR3 loop spans 14 amino acids. The CDR3 sequence is CSANFQGPSYEQYF. The CDR3 bases are TGCAGTGCTAACTTCCAGGGGCCCTCCTACGAGCAGTACTTC.

The J gene is TRBJ1-2, the V gene TRBV18; 7 positions agree with TRBD1. V dropped 2 bases and J dropped 3; count of bases not matched to a gene: 9. The CDR3 covers 16 residues. Germline V lookup: CDR1 KGHSH, CDR2 LQKENI. CDR3 nucleotides: TGTGCCAGCTCACCAAGAGGGACAGCGCAACACTATGGCTACACCTTC. Amino acids: CASSPRGTAQHYGYTF.

As for this clonotype: Since a much larger clone is just one base distant, this may be a read error. V is TRBV7-9 and J is TRBJ1-2; 7 positions agree with TRBD1. Per the germline V gene, CDR1 is SEHNR and CDR2 is FQNEAQ (reference sequence). The CDR3 length is 14 residues. Written as DNA, the CDR3 is TGTGCCAGCAGCTTAGAAGGGGGCGCGTCTGGCTGCACCTTC. It yields the protein CASSLEGGASGCTF. The full variable domain, completed using reference TRBV7-9 and TRBJ1-2, is DTGVSQNPRHKITKRGQNVTFRCDPISEHNRLYWYRQTLGQGPEFLTYFQNEAQLEKSRLLSDRFSAERPKGSFSTLEIQRTEQGDSAMYLCASSLEGGASGCTFGSGTRLTVV.

The sample holds many counts of this clonotype. V is TRBV12-3 or TRBV12-4 and J is TRBJ2-7, with TRBD2 matching over 8 bases. This CDR3 is 16 amino acids long. The V segment lost 5 bases and the J segment 5 bases; nucleotides outside the gene matches: 14. As DNA, the CDR3 is TGTGCCAGCAGTGTCCTTACGGGACTAGGAAGCCACGAGCAGTACTTC. This encodes CASSVLTGLGSHEQYF.

The chain has TRBV7-8 and TRBJ2-5; 7 bases agree with TRBD2. The CDR3 has 16 residues. The germline CDR1 and CDR2 sequences are SGHVS and FQNEAQ. V trimming: 4 bases; J trimming: 1 base; junction bases outside the gene matches: 9. CDR3 region: CASSWGGAGAQETQYF. The CDR3 nucleotides are TGTGCCAGCAGCTGGGGAGGGGCGGGAGCCCAAGAGACCCAGTACTTC.

This clonotype occurred many times. The chain links TRBV25-1 to TRBJ2-7; possible D gene TRBD1, 5 bases. The CDR3 runs 13 residues. Germline V lookup: CDR1 MGHDK, CDR2 SYGVNS. Trimming took off 5 bases at V and 3 bases at J, with 11 bases between the two ends. The CDR3 spells CASSSDSNYEQYF. CDR3 sequence (DNA): TGTGCCAGCAGTTCTGACAGCAACTACGAGCAGTACTTC.

The J gene is TRBJ2-3, the V gene TRBV7-2; D might be TRBD1 or TRBD2, each matching 5 bases. With 5 bases removed from V and 5 bases from J, the gap between germline ends came to 11 bases. CDR3 length: 13 residues. Per the germline V gene, CDR1 is SGHTA and CDR2 is FQGNSA. In nucleotides, the CDR3 is TGTGCCAGCAGCCTACTGGGGGTAGATACGCAGTATTTT. Its translation is CASSLLGVDTQYF.

The chain combines TRBV10-3 with TRBJ2-5; 8 nucleotides align to TRBD2. The CDR3 has 14 residues. Germline values: CDR1 ENHRY, CDR2 SYGVKD. The junction had 6 bases not matched to a gene; V was cut back by 5 bases and J by 4 bases. The CDR3 bases are TGTGCCATCAGTCAAGGGACTAGTAGAGAGACCCAGTACTTC. Translated, it gives CAISQGTSRETQYF.

This clonotype was recorded a few times. The chain couples TRBV4-3 to TRBJ2-2; no definite D call. Germline CDR1 LGHNA, CDR2 YSLEER. This CDR3 spans 16 amino acids. V was cut by 1 base and J by 0 bases, with 9 bases left in between. The CDR3 is CASSQAQPPNTGELFF. The CDR3 DNA follows: TGCGCCAGCAGCCAAGCCCAGCCACCGAACACCGGGGAGCTGTTTTTT.

J is TRBJ2-1 and V is TRBV19; 11 nucleotides align to TRBD2. Germline V gives CDR1 LNHDA, CDR2 SQIVND (reference sequence). With V trimmed by 9 bases and J by 5 bases, 6 bases remained unmatched. There are 14 residues in the CDR3. The CDR3: CASASGRTHNEQFF. The CDR3, as DNA: TGTGCCAGCGCTAGCGGGAGGACACACAATGAGCAGTTCTTC.

The chain combines TRBV12-3 or TRBV12-4 with TRBJ2-7; no clear D. Trimming took off 1 base at V and 3 bases at J, with 10 bases between the two ends. The CDR3 contains 14 residues. CDR3 in DNA: TGTGCCAGCAGTTTAGGCGGAGCCGGCTACGAGCAGTACTTC. Protein sequence: CASSLGGAGYEQYF.

At least ten counts were recorded for this clonotype. The gene calls are TRBV20-1 and TRBJ2-5, with D possibly matching TRBD1 (5 bases). The length of the CDR3 is 13 residues. V dropped 7 bases and J dropped 3 bases, with 15 bases sitting between them. The germline V gene has CDR1 DFQATT and CDR2 SNEGSKA (reference sequence). CDR3 coding DNA: TGCAGTGGGGTGAGCCTCAGGGAAGAGACCCAGTACTTC. Translating gives CSGVSLREETQYF.